This T cell receptor beta chain appears in the sequencing data of a study of CD8 T cells in Susac syndrome. RNA was extracted with the RNeasy kit, and a quantity of roughly 0.5 to 1 ug was reverse transcribed using random hexamers. Amplification of TCR beta CDR3 spanned 54 Vbeta and 13 Jbeta via immunoSEQ multiplex PCR. A single record per CDR3 protein comes from TCRdb applying MiXCR to the immunoSEQ multiplex PCR reads. Of under 150,000 distinct CDR3 sequences in the sample, around 75% were seen once. Patients with stable or active relapsing-remitting disease, all of them treatment-naive, made up the multiple sclerosis controls. V lost 7 bases, J lost 8 bases, and 11 bases stayed unmatched. The CDR3 is made up of 14 amino acids. Germline CDR1 is SGHTA and CDR2 is FQGNSA. This clonotype was seen a single time.

Sequenced material: CD8+ T cells from PBMCs. The chain is built from TRBV7-2 and TRBJ2-1; 7 bases map to TRBD2. The clonotype comes from a human donor with multiple sclerosis. CDR3 protein: CASTAGTGRDEQFF. The CDR3 DNA reads TGTGCCAGCACAGCGGGGACCGGACGGGATGAGCAGTTCTTC.